This is a list of T cell receptor beta chains from one sample in a study of cytomegalovirus exposure and HLA in healthy donors. Libraries were prepared by immunoSEQ multiplex PCR; TCRdb keeps only in-frame clonotypes and omits some of them. The sample contains roughly 59,000 clones, 92% of which appear only once. Sample: PBMCs. The receptors were gathered from a man younger than 35 in good health and CMV-seropositive. CDR3s include the opening cysteine and the closing phenylalanine or tryptophan. Fields, in order: J gene, clone size, D gene, V gene, CDR3 protein, CDR3 DNA. D genes are given only for firm matches. Size tells how often a clone was seen (once, few, many) or the class of an expanded clone, and some rows leave it out.

>TRBJ2-7|NA|NA|TRBV2
CASSLDRKDEQYF
TGTGCCAGCAGCCTCGACAGGAAGGACGAGCAGTACTTC
>TRBJ2-7|NA|TRBD1|TRBV7-9
CASRTTGGDEQYF
TGTGCCAGCAGAACCACAGGGGGAGACGAGCAGTACTTC
>TRBJ2-1|NA|NA|TRBV6-5
CASQAGSLGNEQFF
TGTGCCAGCCAAGCCGGGAGTTTGGGGAATGAGCAGTTCTTC
>TRBJ1-5|NA|NA|TRBV6-1
CASSAGSYQPQHF
TGTGCCAGCAGTGCGGGGTCGTATCAGCCCCAGCATTTT
>TRBJ2-4|once|TRBD1|TRBV6-1
CASRTGGEVDF
TGTGCCAGCAGAACAGGGGGCGAGGTGGACTTC
>TRBJ2-3|NA|TRBD2|TRBV4-1
CASSALAGDRDTQYF
TGCGCCAGCAGTGCTTTAGCGGGAGATCGAGATACGCAGTATTTT
>TRBJ1-2|NA|NA|TRBV9
CASTGVGFGYTF
TGTGCCAGCACGGGGGTAGGTTTCGGCTACACCTTC
>TRBJ2-1|NA|TRBD2|TRBV7-2
CASSLRGWREVGNNEQFF
TGTGCCAGCAGCTTAAGGGGGTGGCGGGAGGTTGGCAACAATGAGCAGTTCTTC
>TRBJ2-7|NA|NA|TRBV27
CASSPYNLGSEQYF
TGTGCCAGCAGTCCATACAATCTCGGGTCCGAGCAGTACTTC
>TRBJ2-1|NA|NA|TRBV9
CASSPAGLPPEQFF
TGTGCCAGCAGCCCAGCGGGCCTCCCTCCTGAGCAGTTCTTC
>TRBJ1-1|NA|TRBD1|TRBV9
CASSVGTGGAITEAFF
TGTGCCAGCAGCGTAGGAACAGGGGGGGCGATCACTGAAGCTTTCTTT
>TRBJ2-7|NA|TRBD1|TRBV27
CASSLSVAGGSGEQYF
TGTGCCAGCAGTTTATCGGTTGCAGGGGGCTCGGGAGAGCAGTACTTC
>TRBJ1-4|NA|NA|TRBV28
CASKGGANNEKLFF
TGTGCCAGCAAGGGGGGGGCGAATAATGAAAAACTGTTTTTT
>TRBJ1-2|NA|NA|TRBV5-4
CASSLIGRGTLYYGYTF
TGTGCCAGCAGCTTGATAGGTCGAGGGACTTTATACTATGGCTACACCTTC
>TRBJ2-3|NA|NA|TRBV14
CASSHVQDTQYF
TGTGCCAGCAGCCATGTACAAGATACGCAGTATTTT
>TRBJ2-7|NA|NA|TRBV19
CASSPTGRSLYEQYF
TGTGCCAGTAGTCCAACCGGCAGGTCTTTGTACGAGCAGTACTTC
>TRBJ2-7|NA|NA|TRBV5-6
CASSFETTQYF
TGTGCCAGCAGCTTTGAGACTACTCAGTACTTC
>TRBJ2-3|NA|TRBD1|TRBV28
CASIMLLGQGTDTQYF
TGTGCCAGCATTATGCTTCTGGGACAGGGCACAGATACGCAGTATTTT
>TRBJ2-5|NA|TRBD1|TRBV29-1
CSVEGGPDRGHGETQYF
TGCAGCGTTGAAGGGGGGCCAGACAGGGGGCATGGGGAGACCCAGTACTTC
>TRBJ2-5|NA|TRBD2|TRBV6-5
CASSSSGGAETQYF
TGTGCCAGCAGTTCTAGCGGGGGGGCAGAGACCCAGTACTTC
>TRBJ2-3|NA|TRBD2|TRBV6-5
CASSRLAGDAPQYF
TGTGCCAGCAGCAGACTAGCGGGGGATGCACCGCAGTATTTT
>TRBJ2-3|NA|TRBD1|TRBV19
CASQLETGRTDTQYF
TGTGCCAGCCAGTTGGAGACAGGGCGCACAGATACGCAGTATTTT
>TRBJ1-2|NA|TRBD1|TRBV14
CASSQGLSDRANGYTF
TGTGCCAGCAGCCAAGGACTTTCGGACAGGGCAAATGGCTACACCTTC
>TRBJ2-3|NA|TRBD2|TRBV28
CASSLAGLAASTDTQYF
TGTGCCAGCAGCCTGGCTGGACTAGCGGCTAGCACAGATACGCAGTATTTT
>TRBJ2-5|NA|TRBD1|TRBV15
CATSRPDRGGYQETQYF
TGTGCCACCAGCAGGCCCGACAGGGGTGGGTACCAAGAGACCCAGTACTTC
>TRBJ2-5|NA|TRBD1|TRBV27
CASSPWTGLSQETQYF
TGTGCCAGCAGTCCGTGGACAGGTTTGTCTCAAGAGACCCAGTACTTC
>TRBJ1-1|once|TRBD1|TRBV7-9
CASSLGTGGGTEAFF
TGTGCCAGCAGCTTAGGGACAGGGGGCGGCACTGAAGCTTTCTTT
>TRBJ1-5|NA|NA|TRBV10-3
CAISEEGDQPQHF
TGTGCCATCAGTGAGGAAGGGGATCAGCCCCAGCATTTT
>TRBJ1-2|NA|TRBD1|TRBV9
CASSSRQGRGSGYTF
TGTGCCAGCAGCTCCCGACAGGGGCGGGGGAGTGGCTACACCTTC
>TRBJ2-7|NA|NA|TRBV28
CASSLPRQGHEQYF
TGTGCCAGCAGTTTACCTAGGCAGGGCCACGAGCAGTACTTC
>TRBJ2-1|NA|TRBD1|TRBV19
CASSTPGGVQFF
TGTGCCAGTAGTACCCCAGGGGGAGTGCAGTTCTTC
>TRBJ2-1|NA|TRBD2|TRBV4-1
CASSLGLGAGDEQFF
TGCGCCAGCAGCCTAGGACTCGGAGCGGGAGATGAGCAGTTCTTC
>TRBJ2-1|NA|TRBD1|TRBV27
CASSLLRGPYNEQFF
TGTGCCAGCAGTTTATTGAGGGGGCCCTACAATGAGCAGTTCTTC
>TRBJ2-7|NA|TRBD1|TRBV19
CASSIRGPTYEQYF
TGTGCCAGTAGTATAAGGGGGCCGACCTACGAGCAGTACTTC
>TRBJ2-1|NA|NA|TRBV9
CASSVVAGKGEQFF
TGTGCCAGCAGCGTAGTGGCGGGCAAGGGTGAGCAGTTCTTC
>TRBJ2-7|NA|TRBD1|TRBV7-2
CASSLAGRGYEQYF
TGTGCCAGCAGCTTAGCCGGCAGGGGGTACGAGCAGTACTTC
>TRBJ2-1|NA|TRBD2|TRBV19
CASSASGTSSYNEQFF
TGTGCCAGTAGTGCTTCCGGGACTAGCTCCTACAATGAGCAGTTCTTC
>TRBJ2-1|NA|NA|TRBV19
CASSIERPAASYNEQFF
TGTGCCAGTAGTATAGAACGTCCAGCGGCATCCTACAATGAGCAGTTCTTC
>TRBJ2-7|NA|NA|TRBV4-2
CASSQDLGRSYEQYF
TGTGCCAGCAGCCAAGATTTGGGCAGATCCTACGAGCAGTACTTC
>TRBJ2-6|NA|NA|TRBV7-3
CASSSGSGANVLTF
TGTGCCAGCAGCTCAGGCTCTGGGGCCAACGTCCTGACTTTC
>TRBJ2-3|NA|NA|TRBV6-6
CASSYPVAIEGAQYF
TGTGCCAGCAGTTACCCGGTAGCGATAGAGGGGGCGCAGTATTTT
>TRBJ2-1|NA|TRBD2|TRBV7-9
CASSSQGSGSTYNEQFF
TGTGCCAGCAGCTCCCAAGGTAGCGGGAGCACCTACAATGAGCAGTTCTTC
>TRBJ1-2|NA|NA|TRBV4-2
CASSQDLGARAYGYTF
TGTGCCAGCAGCCAAGATCTGGGGGCGCGGGCCTATGGCTACACCTTC
>TRBJ2-1|NA|TRBD2|TRBV14
CASSQEREGFFFPYNEQFF
TGTGCCAGCAGCCAAGAGCGGGAGGGTTTTTTCTTTCCCTACAATGAGCAGTTCTTC
>TRBJ2-1|NA|TRBD2|TRBV5-1
CASSELAGGFSYNEQFF
TGCGCCAGCAGTGAACTAGCGGGAGGGTTCTCCTACAATGAGCAGTTCTTC
>TRBJ2-7|NA|TRBD2|TRBV4-1
CASSQDTSGRHGQYF
TGCGCCAGCAGCCAAGATACTAGCGGGAGGCATGGGCAGTACTTC
>TRBJ1-2|once|NA|TRBV2
CASSVSPSSAANYGYTF
TGTGCCAGCAGCGTGAGTCCTTCTTCGGCGGCTAACTATGGCTACACCTTC
>TRBJ2-6|NA|TRBD2|TRBV9
CASSVGSGRVNGANVLTF
TGTGCCAGCAGCGTAGGTAGCGGGAGGGTAAATGGGGCCAACGTCCTGACTTTC
>TRBJ2-3|NA|TRBD2|TRBV4-2
CASRAGASGVVTQYF
TGTGCCAGCAGGGCCGGCGCTAGCGGGGTCGTTACGCAGTATTTT
>TRBJ2-3|few|NA|TRBV6-4
CASSGKGSTDTQYF
TGTGCCAGCAGTGGAAAGGGGAGCACAGATACGCAGTATTTT
>TRBJ2-5|NA|NA|TRBV23-1
CASPSVTQETQYF
TGCGCCAGCCCCAGCGTCACGCAAGAGACCCAGTACTTC
>TRBJ2-7|NA|NA|TRBV5-1
CASSRVRGISSYEQYF
TGCGCCAGCAGCCGGGTCCGGGGAATCAGCTCCTACGAGCAGTACTTC
>TRBJ2-3|NA|TRBD1|TRBV5-6
CASSLEGQGTDTQYF
TGTGCCAGCAGCTTGGAGGGACAGGGCACAGATACGCAGTATTTT
>TRBJ1-2|NA|NA|TRBV7-8
CASSLRGFGYTF
TGTGCCAGCAGCTTAAGGGGATTCGGCTACACCTTC